The clone carrying this T cell receptor (beta chain) has ten or more counts. Its antigen is not identified. These data originate in a study of T-cell reconstitution after alpha-beta-depleted transplantation in children. General study points: In patients about two months after transplant, alpha-beta T cells reportedly arose from several hundred expanded graft clones. Where some patients showed high TCRbeta diversity at day 60, it came from recipient T cells and thymic progenitors that had survived. Once a year had passed after transplant, T-cell counts and diversity came mostly from newly produced T cells.

A TCRbeta library incorporating unique molecular identifiers was prepared. TCRdb fed the PCR reads into MiXCR, producing one record per CDR3 protein. The data show fewer than 350,000 distinct CDR3 sequences, with roughly 7.8% seen just once and approximately 9.1% held by the top ten. CDR1 and CDR2 (germline): SGHTA, FQGNSA. The ends were cut back, 1 base at V and 4 bases at J, with 10 bases in the middle. The CDR3 has 14 residues. This TCR derives from a female patient aged 2-9 years who had a stem cell transplant for Fanconi anemia, so the T cells may come from the graft donor. The V gene is TRBV7-2, the J gene TRBJ1-2; D is unresolved. The sample here was peripheral blood, taken 360 days after TCRalphabeta/CD19-depleted stem cell transplant. The CDR3 sequence: CASSLDGALYGYTF. The CDR3 nucleotides read TGTGCCAGCAGCTTAGATGGAGCTCTCTATGGCTACACCTTC.